This T cell receptor beta chain was sequenced for a study of blood T cell repertoires in COVID-19 (dated by TCRdb to about 2020). About the investigation overall: Collaborator samples came from the United States, Italy and Spain and covered acute and convalescent phases of COVID-19. The samples were drawn from the first 160 participants of the ongoing ImmuneRACE study and from roughly 1,300 subjects provided by 6 global collaborators. The prospective study material was composed of cDNA or gDNA derived from T cells, B-cell-depleted T cells, or PBMCs. Where available, HLA class I and class II types were taken from metadata supplied by the sample provider and were not determined by assay-based typing. A de-identified subject ID, COVID-19 status, age in years and sex were almost always included in the sample metadata. Subjects who had been exposed to COVID-19, were actively infected with it, or had recovered from it provided the deeply sampled blood TCRbeta repertoires that made up the dataset. A freely available public database, intended as a resource for researchers studying the immune response to SARS-CoV-2, is where the repertoires were released.

Taken from cysteine to phenylalanine, the CDR3 has 14 residues. Of all the DNA, just the CDR3 is kept, 42 bases in frame from base 1. Looking up the germline V gene (reference sequence) yields CDR1 LNHDA and CDR2 SQIVND. The junction carries 16 bases between V and J, which are trimmed by 4 bases and 6 bases respectively. Study-wide findings and limitations: The amount of clinical and demographic metadata varied by source and participant and was provided uncurated.

TCRbeta CDR3 regions were amplified from genomic DNA by means of the immunoSEQ Assay, a bias-controlled multiplex PCR. In the authors' own workflow: The number of nucleated cells in each sample was estimated from the amplification of reference gene primers within the assay. Sequence reads were collapsed and filtered to measure the absolute abundance of every unique TCRbeta CDR3 rearrangement. For each sample, productive Simpson clonality was calculated as the square root of Simpson's diversity index across productive rearrangements. TCRdb limited this immuneACCESS table to in-frame rearrangements with V and J called. A share of clones is missing; checked studies link under half to unresolved V genes, and the rest is unexplained. V and J calls and clone size are given by that table; D and trimming were obtained from the DNA. The sample includes about 190,000 clones, with around 80% observed a single time. 13% of the sample is taken by the ten largest.

Notes on this clone: The specificity of this receptor is unknown. One base away there is no much larger clone; base qualities are not given.

Samples from volunteer blood donors who had recovered from COVID-19 were contributed by a second Seattle source. Each collaborating institution followed its own protocols to collect whole blood in K2EDTA tubes. Collaborator samples were shipped for TCRbeta analysis as frozen whole blood, isolated PBMCs, or DNA extracted from either sample type. This clonotype was obtained from a man over 45 who had recovered from COVID-19. The sequence links TRBV19 to TRBJ2-7, with a weak D call of TRBD1 (5 bases match). Source material: peripheral blood. Here is the DNA: TGTGCCAGTAGTAGCCAGGGAACAGGTATCGAGCAGTACTTC. It encodes CASSSQGTGIEQYF.